These T cell receptor beta chains were read from a single sample in a study of CD8 T cells in ankylosing spondylitis. TCRdb re-called the 5' RACE reads with MiXCR, one entry per CDR3 protein. This table has tens of thousands of distinct CDR3 sequences, about 9% appearing once. Sequenced: blood, either unsorted or a sorted T cell fraction (not recorded which). Source of these receptors: a male donor with ankylosing spondylitis. Each CDR3 is given with its conserved first and last residue. Each record gives: J gene, V gene, CDR3 protein.

TRBJ2-1	TRBV5-6	CASSLAGASSYNEQFF
TRBJ1-5	TRBV5-5	CASSLTGGDQPQHF
TRBJ2-5	TRBV10-1	CASSEFGNQETQYF
TRBJ2-1	TRBV11-2	CASSLDRNEQFF
TRBJ2-1	TRBV4-1	CASSHVTHNEQFF
TRBJ2-1	TRBV6-5	CASSFEGGKGYNEQFF
TRBJ2-1	TRBV20-1	CSARGSGVYNEQFF
TRBJ2-3	TRBV6-2/TRBV6-3	CASSLAERTDTQYF
TRBJ1-4	TRBV7-9	CASTPLMGFENEKLFF
TRBJ2-1	TRBV20-1	CSASAREPNEQFF
TRBJ2-1	TRBV7-9	CASSLGGPYNEQFF
TRBJ2-1	TRBV20-1	CSAEDYQTYNEQFF
TRBJ2-1	TRBV5-1	CASSLYRGGSRNEQFF
TRBJ2-3	TRBV6-4	CASSDESGGQDTQYF
TRBJ1-5	TRBV4-1	CASSSRQGLGQPQHF
TRBJ2-3	TRBV11-2	CASSPGGDTRYF
TRBJ2-7	TRBV5-4	CASSLRGDGEQYF
TRBJ2-1	TRBV2	CASSARSGSSYNEQFF
TRBJ2-2	TRBV12-3/TRBV12-4	CASSLTGSAGELFF
TRBJ1-5	TRBV7-9	CASSLTGGSQPQHF
TRBJ2-7	TRBV11-2	CASSLPHEQYF
TRBJ2-1	TRBV20-1	CSARTSGKGWEQFF
TRBJ2-3	TRBV7-7	CASSLGRSPDTQYF
TRBJ1-2	TRBV7-2	CASSLGHEVYGYTF
TRBJ2-3	TRBV4-2	CASSPIDADTQYF